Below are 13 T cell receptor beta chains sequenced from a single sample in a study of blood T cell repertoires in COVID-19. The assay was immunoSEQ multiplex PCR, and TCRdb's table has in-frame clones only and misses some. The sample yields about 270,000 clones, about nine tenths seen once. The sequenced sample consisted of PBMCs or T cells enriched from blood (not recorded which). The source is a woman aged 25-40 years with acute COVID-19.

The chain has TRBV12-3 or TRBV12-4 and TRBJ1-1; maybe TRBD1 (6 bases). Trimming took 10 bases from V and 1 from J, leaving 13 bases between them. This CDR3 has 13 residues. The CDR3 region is CATGFRGNTEAFF. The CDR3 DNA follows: TGTGCCACGGGCTTCAGGGGGAACACTGAAGCTTTCTTT.

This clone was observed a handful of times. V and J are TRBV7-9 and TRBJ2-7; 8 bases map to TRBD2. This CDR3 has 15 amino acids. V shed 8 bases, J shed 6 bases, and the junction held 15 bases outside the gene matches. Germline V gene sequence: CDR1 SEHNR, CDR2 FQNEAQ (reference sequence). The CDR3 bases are TGTGCCAGCGAAATAACGGCGGGAGGCTTGAGCGAGCAGTACTTC. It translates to CASEITAGGLSEQYF.

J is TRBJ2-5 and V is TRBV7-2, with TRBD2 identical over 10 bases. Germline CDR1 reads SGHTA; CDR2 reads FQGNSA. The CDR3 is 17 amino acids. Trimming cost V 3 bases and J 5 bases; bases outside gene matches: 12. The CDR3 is CASSFKDSGGWKETQYF. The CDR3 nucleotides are TGTGCCAGCAGCTTTAAAGATAGCGGGGGGTGGAAGGAGACCCAGTACTTC.

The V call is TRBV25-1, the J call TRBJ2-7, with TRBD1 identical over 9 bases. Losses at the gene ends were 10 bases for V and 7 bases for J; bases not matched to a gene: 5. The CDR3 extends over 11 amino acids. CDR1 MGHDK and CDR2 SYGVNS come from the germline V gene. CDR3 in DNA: TGTGCCATCGGGGACAGGGAAGAGCAGTACTTC. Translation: CAIGDREEQYF.

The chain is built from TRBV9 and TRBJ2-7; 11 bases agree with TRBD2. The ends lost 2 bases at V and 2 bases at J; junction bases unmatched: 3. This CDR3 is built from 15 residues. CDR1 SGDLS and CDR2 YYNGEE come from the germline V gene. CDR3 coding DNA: TGTGCCAGCAGCGTCGGGACTAGCGGAGCCTACGAGCAGTACTTC. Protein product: CASSVGTSGAYEQYF.

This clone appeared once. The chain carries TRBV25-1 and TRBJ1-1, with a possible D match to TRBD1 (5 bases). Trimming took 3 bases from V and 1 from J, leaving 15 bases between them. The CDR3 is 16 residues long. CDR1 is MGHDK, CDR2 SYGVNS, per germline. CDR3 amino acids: CASSDTNGRGNTEAFF. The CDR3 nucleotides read TGTGCCAGCAGTGATACCAACGGGAGGGGGAACACTGAAGCTTTCTTT.

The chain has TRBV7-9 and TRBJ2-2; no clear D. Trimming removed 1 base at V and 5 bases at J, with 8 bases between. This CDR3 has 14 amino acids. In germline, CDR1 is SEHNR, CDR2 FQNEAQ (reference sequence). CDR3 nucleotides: TGTGCCAGCAGCTTAGACAGCCTGACCGGGGAGCTGTTTTTT. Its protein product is CASSLDSLTGELFF.

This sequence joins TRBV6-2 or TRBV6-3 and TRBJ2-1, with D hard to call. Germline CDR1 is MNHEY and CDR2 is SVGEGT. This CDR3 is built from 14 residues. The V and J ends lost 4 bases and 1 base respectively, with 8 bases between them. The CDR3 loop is CASSLRQSYNEQFF. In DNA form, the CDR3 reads TGTGCCAGCAGTTTGAGACAATCCTACAATGAGCAGTTCTTC.

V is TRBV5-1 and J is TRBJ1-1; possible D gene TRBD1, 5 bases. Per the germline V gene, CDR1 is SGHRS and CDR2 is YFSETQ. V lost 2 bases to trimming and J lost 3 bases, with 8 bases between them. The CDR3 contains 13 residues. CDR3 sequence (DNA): TGCGCCAGCAGCTTAAGGGGCGACACTGAAGCTTTCTTT. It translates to CASSLRGDTEAFF.

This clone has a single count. The CDR3 is CASSYGRQSNQPQHF. In DNA form, the CDR3 reads TGTGCCAGCAGTTACGGGCGACAAAGCAATCAGCCCCAGCATTTT. The rearrangement links TRBV6-5 to TRBJ1-5; D is unresolved. V lost 2 bases and J 1 base, leaving 9 bases between the germline ends. There are 15 residues in the CDR3. The V gene's germline CDR1 is MNHEY and CDR2 SVGAGI.

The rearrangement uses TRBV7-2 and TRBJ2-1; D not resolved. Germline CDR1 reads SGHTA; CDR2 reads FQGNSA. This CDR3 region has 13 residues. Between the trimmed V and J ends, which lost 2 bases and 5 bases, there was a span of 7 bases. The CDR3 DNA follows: TGTGCCAGCAGCTTATCCGAGAACAATGAGCAGTTCTTC. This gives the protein CASSLSENNEQFF.

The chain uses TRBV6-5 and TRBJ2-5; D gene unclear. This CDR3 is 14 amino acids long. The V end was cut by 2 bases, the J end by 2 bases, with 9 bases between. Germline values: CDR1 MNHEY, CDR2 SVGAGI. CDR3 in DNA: TGTGCCAGCAGTTACAATCAGAATCAAGAGACCCAGTACTTC. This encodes CASSYNQNQETQYF.

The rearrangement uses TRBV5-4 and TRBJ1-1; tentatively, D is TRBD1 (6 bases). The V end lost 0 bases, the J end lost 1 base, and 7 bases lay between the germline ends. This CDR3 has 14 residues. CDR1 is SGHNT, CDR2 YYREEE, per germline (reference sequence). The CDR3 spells CASSLEQGNTEAFF. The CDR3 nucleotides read TGTGCCAGCAGCTTGGAACAGGGGAACACTGAAGCTTTCTTT.